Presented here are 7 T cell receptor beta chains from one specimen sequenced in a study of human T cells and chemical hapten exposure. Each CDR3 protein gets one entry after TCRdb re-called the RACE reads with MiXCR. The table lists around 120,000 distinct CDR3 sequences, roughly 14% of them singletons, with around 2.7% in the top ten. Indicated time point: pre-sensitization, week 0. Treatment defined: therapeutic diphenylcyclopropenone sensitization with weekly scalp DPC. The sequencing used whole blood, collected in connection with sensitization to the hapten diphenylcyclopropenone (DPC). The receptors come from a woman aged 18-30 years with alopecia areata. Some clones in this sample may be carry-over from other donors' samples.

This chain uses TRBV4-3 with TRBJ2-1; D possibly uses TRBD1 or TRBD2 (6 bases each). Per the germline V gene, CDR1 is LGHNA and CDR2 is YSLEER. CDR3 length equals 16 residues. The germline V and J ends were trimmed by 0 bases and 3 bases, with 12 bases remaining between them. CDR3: CASSQESEGDYNEQFF. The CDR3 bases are TGCGCCAGCAGCCAAGAATCGGAGGGGGACTACAATGAGCAGTTCTTC.

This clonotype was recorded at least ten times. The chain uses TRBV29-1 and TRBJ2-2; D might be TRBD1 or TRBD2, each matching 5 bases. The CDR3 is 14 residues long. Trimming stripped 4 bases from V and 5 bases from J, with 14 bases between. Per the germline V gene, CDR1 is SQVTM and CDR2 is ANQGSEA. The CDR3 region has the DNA TGCAGCGTTGTAAGGGGTTCGGGGACCGGGGAGCTGTTTTTT. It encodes CSVVRGSGTGELFF.

The CDR3 sequence is CASSVGTSGPNTQYF. DNA of the CDR3: TGTGCCAGCAGCGTAGGGACTAGCGGCCCGAATACGCAGTATTTT. The rearrangement links TRBV9 to TRBJ2-3; 10 bases are a match to TRBD2. The CDR3 has 15 amino acids. V was clipped by 0 bases and J by 7 bases; unmatched bases: 5. Germline V gene data show CDR1 as SGDLS and CDR2 as YYNGEE.

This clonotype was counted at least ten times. The CDR3 bases are TGCAGTGCTAGTATGGTCGTCGGCCCCCATCAGCCCCAGCATTTT. Protein product: CSASMVVGPHQPQHF. The chain is built from TRBV20-1 and TRBJ1-5, with D unresolved. V lost 3 bases and J 5 bases, leaving 17 bases between the germline ends. The V gene's germline CDR1 is DFQATT and CDR2 SNEGSKA (reference sequence). The CDR3 totals 15 residues.

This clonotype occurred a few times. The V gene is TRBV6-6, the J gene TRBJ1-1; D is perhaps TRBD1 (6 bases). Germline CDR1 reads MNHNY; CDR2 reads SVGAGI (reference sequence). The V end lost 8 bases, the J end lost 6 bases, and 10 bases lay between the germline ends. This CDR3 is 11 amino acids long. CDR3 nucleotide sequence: TGTGCCAGCGGAGGGGGAGCTGAAGCTTTCTTT. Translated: CASGGGAEAFF.

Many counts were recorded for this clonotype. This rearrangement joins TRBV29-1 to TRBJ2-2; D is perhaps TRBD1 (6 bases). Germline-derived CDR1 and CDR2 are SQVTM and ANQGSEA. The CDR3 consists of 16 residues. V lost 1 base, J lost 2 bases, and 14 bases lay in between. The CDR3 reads CSVEGVRGQNTGELFF. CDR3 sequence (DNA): TGCAGCGTTGAAGGTGTGAGGGGACAAAACACCGGGGAGCTGTTTTTT.

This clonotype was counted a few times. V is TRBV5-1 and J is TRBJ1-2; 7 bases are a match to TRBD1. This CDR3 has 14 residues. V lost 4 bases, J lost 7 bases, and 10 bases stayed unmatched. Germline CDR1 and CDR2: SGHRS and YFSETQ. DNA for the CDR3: TGCGCCAGCAGCCTGGACAGGTCCAGGGGTGGCTACACCTTC. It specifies CASSLDRSRGGYTF.